The TCR beta chain described here comes from a study of tumor-infiltrating lymphocytes in primary liver carcinoma. This clonotype was detected only once. From roughly 500 ng total RNA, TCR beta cDNA was generated with a primer in the constant region. Slightly modified ARM-PCR served as the procedure for the TCR beta libraries. These libraries came from three rounds of nested multiplex PCR. TCRdb reprocessed the multiplex PCR reads with MiXCR, giving one entry per CDR3 protein. The data hold some 43,000 distinct CDR3 sequences, with 60% to 85% observed a single time. Extraction of RNA together with DNA used roughly 19-31 mg of unsorted bulk tissue. The receptor was isolated from a man aged 40-49 years with primary liver carcinoma and hepatitis B virus infection. The sequenced sample consisted of liver tumor tissue from sampling region 5. The subset is: tumor region T5, tumor centre.

The CDR3 sequence: CASSQDPNSGGYEQYF. In DNA form, the CDR3 reads TGTGCCAGCAGCCAAGATCCGAATAGCGGGGGCTACGAGCAGTACTTC. The chain employs TRBV4-2 and TRBJ2-7, with 9 bases matching TRBD2. From germline, CDR1 is LGHNA and CDR2 YNFKEQ. Trimming at V came to 0 bases and at J to 3 bases, leaving 6 bases not matched to a gene. The CDR3 runs 16 residues.